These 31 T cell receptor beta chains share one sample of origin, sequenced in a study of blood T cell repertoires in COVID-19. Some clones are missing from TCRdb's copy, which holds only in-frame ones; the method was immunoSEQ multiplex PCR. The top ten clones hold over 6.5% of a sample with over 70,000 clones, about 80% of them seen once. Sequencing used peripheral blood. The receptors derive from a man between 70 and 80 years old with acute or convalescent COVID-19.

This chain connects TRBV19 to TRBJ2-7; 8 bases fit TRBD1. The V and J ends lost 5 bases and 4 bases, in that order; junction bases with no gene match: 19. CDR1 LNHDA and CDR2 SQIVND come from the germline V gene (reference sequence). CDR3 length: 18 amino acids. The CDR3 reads CASSRSLSRDRYVYEQYF. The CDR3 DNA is TGTGCCAGTAGTCGGTCCCTCTCCCGGGACAGGTATGTTTACGAGCAGTACTTC.

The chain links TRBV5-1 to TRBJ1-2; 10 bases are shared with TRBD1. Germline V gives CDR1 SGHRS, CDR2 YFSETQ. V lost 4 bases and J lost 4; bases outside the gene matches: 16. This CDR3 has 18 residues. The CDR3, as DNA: TGCGCCAGCAGCCTAGACGTTGGACAGGGGGGCTCCACCTATGGCTACACCTTC. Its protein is CASSLDVGQGGSTYGYTF.

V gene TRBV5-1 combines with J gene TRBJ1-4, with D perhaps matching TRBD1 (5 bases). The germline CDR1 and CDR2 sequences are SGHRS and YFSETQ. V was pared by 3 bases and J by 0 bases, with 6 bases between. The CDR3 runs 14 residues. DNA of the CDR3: TGCGCCAGCAGCTCGACAGCAACTAATGAAAAACTGTTTTTT. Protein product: CASSSTATNEKLFF.

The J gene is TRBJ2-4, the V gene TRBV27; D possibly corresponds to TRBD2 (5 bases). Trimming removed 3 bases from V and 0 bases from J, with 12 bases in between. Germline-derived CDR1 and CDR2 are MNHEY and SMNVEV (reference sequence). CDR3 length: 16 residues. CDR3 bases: TGTGCCAGCAGTTTCGCCGGAGGTATAGCCAAAAACATTCAGTACTTC. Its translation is CASSFAGGIAKNIQYF.

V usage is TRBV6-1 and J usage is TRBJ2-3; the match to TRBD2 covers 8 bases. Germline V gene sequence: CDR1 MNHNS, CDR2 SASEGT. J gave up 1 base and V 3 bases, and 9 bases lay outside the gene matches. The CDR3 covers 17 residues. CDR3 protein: CASSEPPGGRGTDTQYF. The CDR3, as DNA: TGTGCCAGCAGTGAGCCGCCGGGGGGGCGAGGCACAGATACGCAGTATTTT.

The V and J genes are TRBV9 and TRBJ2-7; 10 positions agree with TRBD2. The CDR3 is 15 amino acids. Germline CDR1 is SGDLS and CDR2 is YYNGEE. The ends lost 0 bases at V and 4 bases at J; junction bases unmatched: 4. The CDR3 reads CASSVEAGGSYEQYF. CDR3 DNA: TGTGCCAGCAGCGTAGAAGCGGGAGGGTCGTACGAGCAGTACTTC. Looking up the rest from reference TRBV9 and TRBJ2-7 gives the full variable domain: DSGVTQTPKHLITATGQRVTLRCSPRSGDLSVYWYQQSLDQGLQFLIQYYNGEERAKGNILERFSAQQFPDLHSELNLSSLELGDSALYFCASSVEAGGSYEQYFGPGTRLTVT.

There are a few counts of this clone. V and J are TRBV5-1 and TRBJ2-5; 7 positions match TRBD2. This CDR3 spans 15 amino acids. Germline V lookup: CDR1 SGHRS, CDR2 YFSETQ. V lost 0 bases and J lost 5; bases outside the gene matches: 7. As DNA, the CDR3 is TGCGCCAGCAGCTTGGCTGGACTAGTGGGCGAGACCCAGTACTTC. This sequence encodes CASSLAGLVGETQYF.

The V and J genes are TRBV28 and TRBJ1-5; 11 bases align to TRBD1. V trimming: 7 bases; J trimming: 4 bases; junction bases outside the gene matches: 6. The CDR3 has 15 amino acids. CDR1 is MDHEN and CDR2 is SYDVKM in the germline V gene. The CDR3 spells CASTPDRGLNQPQHF. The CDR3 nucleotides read TGTGCCAGCACACCGGACAGGGGGCTGAATCAGCCCCAGCATTTT.

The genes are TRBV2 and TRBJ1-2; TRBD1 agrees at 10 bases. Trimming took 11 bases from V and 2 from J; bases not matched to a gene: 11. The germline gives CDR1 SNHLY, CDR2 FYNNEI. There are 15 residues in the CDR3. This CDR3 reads CAATGTGVLNYGYTF. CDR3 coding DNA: TGTGCCGCTACCGGGACAGGGGTATTAAACTATGGCTACACCTTC. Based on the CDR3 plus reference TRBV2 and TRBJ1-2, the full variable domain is EPEVTQTPSHQVTQMGQEVILRCVPISNHLYFYWYRQILGQKVEFLVSFYNNEISEKSEIFDDQFSVERPDGSNFTLKIRSTKLEDSAMYFCAATGTGVLNYGYTFGSGTRLTVV.

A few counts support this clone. CDR3: CASSVDPPGGRATGELFF. CDR3 bases: TGTGCCAGCAGCGTAGATCCCCCAGGGGGCAGGGCCACCGGGGAGCTGTTTTTT. V and J are TRBV9 and TRBJ2-2; 8 bases fit TRBD1. This CDR3 contains 18 residues. Germline V gene data show CDR1 as SGDLS and CDR2 as YYNGEE. The trim removed 0 bases at V and 4 bases at J, leaving 11 bases unmatched.

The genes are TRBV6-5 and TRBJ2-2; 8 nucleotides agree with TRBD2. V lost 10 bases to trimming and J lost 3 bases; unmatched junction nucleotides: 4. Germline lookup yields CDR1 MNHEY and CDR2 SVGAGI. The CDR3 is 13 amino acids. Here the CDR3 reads CAIRRGDTGELFF. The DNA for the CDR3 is TGTGCCATTCGGCGGGGGGACACCGGGGAGCTGTTTTTT.

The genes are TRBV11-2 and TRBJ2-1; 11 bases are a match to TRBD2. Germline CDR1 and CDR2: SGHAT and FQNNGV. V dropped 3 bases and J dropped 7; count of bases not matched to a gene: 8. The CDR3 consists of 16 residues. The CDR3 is CASSFLSGRVSNEQFF. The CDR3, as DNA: TGTGCCAGCAGCTTCCTTAGCGGGAGGGTGAGTAATGAGCAGTTCTTC. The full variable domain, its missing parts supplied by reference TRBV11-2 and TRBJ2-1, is EAGVAQSPRYKIIEKRQSVAFWCNPISGHATLYWYQQILGQGPKLLIQFQNNGVVDDSQLPKDRFSAERLKGVDSTLKIQPAKLEDSAVYLCASSFLSGRVSNEQFFGPGTRLTVL.

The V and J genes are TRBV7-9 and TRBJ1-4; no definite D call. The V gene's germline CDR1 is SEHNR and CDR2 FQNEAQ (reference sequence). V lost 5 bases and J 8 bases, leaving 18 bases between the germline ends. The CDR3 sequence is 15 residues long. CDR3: CASSPTTLGGEKLFF. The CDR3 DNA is TGTGCCAGCAGCCCTACCACCTTGGGAGGCGAAAAACTGTTTTTT.

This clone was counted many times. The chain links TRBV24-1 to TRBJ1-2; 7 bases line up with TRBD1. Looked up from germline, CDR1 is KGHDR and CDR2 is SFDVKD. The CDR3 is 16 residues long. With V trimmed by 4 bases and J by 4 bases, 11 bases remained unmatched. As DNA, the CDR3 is TGTGCCACCAGTGAATCTAGACAGGGAAGCGGCTATGGCTACACCTTC. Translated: CATSESRQGSGYGYTF.

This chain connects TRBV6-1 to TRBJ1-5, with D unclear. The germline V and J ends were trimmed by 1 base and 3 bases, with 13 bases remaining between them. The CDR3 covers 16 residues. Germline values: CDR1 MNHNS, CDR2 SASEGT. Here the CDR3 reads CASSEGLAGVNQPQHF. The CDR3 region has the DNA TGTGCCAGCAGTGAAGGTTTGGCAGGCGTCAATCAGCCCCAGCATTTT.

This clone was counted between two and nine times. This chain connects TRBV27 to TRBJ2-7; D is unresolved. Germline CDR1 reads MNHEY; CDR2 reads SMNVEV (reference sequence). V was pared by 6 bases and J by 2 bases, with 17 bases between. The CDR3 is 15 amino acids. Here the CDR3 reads CASRSLAEFPYEQYF. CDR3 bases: TGTGCCAGCAGGTCTCTCGCAGAATTCCCCTACGAGCAGTACTTC.

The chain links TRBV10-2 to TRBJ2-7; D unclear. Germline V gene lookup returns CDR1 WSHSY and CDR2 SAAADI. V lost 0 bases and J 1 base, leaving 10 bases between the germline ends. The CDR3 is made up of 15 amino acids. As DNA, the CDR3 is TGCGCCAGCAGTGAGTCGACTCCTGAATCCTACGAGCAGTACGTC. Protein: CASSESTPESYEQYV.

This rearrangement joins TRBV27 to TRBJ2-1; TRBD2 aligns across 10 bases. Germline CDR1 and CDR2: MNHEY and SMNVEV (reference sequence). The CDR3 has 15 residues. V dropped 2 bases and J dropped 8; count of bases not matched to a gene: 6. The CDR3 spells CASSLLGTSVDEQFF. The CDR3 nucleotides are TGTGCCAGCAGTTTACTTGGGACTAGCGTCGATGAGCAGTTCTTC.

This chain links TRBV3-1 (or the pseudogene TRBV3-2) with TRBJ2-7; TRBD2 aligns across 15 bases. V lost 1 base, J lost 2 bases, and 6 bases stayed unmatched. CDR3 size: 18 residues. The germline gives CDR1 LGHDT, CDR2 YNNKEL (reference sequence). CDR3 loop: CASSQAGTSGRPTYEQYF. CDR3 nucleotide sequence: TGTGCCAGCAGCCAAGCGGGGACTAGCGGGAGGCCAACCTACGAGCAGTACTTC.

The CDR3 region is CASSPGTSGVTDTQYF. CDR3 in DNA: TGTGCCAGCAGTCCCGGTACTAGCGGGGTCACAGATACGCAGTATTTT. The V call is TRBV27, the J call TRBJ2-3; 10 bases are a match to TRBD2. CDR3 length: 16 residues. Per the germline V gene, CDR1 is MNHEY and CDR2 is SMNVEV (reference sequence). J gave up 2 bases and V 5 bases, and 7 bases lay outside the gene matches.

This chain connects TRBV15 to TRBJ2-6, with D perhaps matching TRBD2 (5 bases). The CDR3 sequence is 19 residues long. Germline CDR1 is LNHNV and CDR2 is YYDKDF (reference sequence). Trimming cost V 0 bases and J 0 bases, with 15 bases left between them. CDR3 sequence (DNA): TGTGCCACCAGCAGAGATTATCCGATGAGGGCCTCTGGGGCCAACGTCCTGACTTTC. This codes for CATSRDYPMRASGANVLTF.

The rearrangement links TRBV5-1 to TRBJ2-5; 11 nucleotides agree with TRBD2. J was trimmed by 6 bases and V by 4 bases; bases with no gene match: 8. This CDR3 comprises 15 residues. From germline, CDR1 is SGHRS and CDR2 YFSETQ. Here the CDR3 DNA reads TGCGCCAGCAGCCTTGGCCTAGCGGGGGGACAGACCCAGTACTTC. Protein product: CASSLGLAGGQTQYF.

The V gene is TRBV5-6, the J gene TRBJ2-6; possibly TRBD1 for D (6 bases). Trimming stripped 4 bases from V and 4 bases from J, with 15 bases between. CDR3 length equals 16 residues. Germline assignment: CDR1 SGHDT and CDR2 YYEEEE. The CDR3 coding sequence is TGTGCCAGCAGCGTCCTCAGGGGAAGCGGGGCCAACGTCCTGACTTTC. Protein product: CASSVLRGSGANVLTF. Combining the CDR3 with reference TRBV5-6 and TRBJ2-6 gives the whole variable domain DAGVTQSPTHLIKTRGQQVTLRCSPKSGHDTVSWYQQALGQGPQFIFQYYEEEERQRGNFPDRFSGHQFPNYSSELNVNALLLGDSALYLCASSVLRGSGANVLTFGAGSRLTVL.

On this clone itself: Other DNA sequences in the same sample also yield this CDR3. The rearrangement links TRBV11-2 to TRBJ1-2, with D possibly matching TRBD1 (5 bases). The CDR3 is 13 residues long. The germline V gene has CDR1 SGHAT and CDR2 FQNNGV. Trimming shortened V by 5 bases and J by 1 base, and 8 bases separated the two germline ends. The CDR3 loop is CASSPDSNYGYTF. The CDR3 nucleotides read TGTGCCAGCAGCCCCGACAGTAACTATGGCTACACCTTC.

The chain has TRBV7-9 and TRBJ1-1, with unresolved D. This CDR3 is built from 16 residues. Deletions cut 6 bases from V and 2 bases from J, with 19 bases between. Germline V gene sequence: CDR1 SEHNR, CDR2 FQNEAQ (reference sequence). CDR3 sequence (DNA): TGTGCCAGCAGAGAGGGTCGGGGAGACATAAACACTGAAGCTTTCTTT. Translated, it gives CASREGRGDINTEAFF.

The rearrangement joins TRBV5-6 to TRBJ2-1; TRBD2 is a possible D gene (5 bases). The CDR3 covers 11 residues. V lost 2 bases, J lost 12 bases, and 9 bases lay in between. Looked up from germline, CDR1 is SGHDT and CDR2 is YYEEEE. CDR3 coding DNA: TGTGCCAGCAGCTTAGGAGAGGGGCAGTTCTTC. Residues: CASSLGEGQFF. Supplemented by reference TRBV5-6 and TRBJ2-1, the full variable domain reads DAGVTQSPTHLIKTRGQQVTLRCSPKSGHDTVSWYQQALGQGPQFIFQYYEEEERQRGNFPDRFSGHQFPNYSSELNVNALLLGDSALYLCASSLGEGQFFGPGTRLTVL.

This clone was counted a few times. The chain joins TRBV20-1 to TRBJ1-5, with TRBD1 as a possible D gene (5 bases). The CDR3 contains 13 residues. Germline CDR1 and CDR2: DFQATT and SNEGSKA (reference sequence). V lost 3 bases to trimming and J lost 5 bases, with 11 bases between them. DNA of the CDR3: TGCAGTGCTAGTGAACAGACAGATCAGCCCCAGCATTTT. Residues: CSASEQTDQPQHF.

The CDR3 region has the DNA TGCAGCGTTGAAGATCCTGGGGGCCCCGGGTTTACAGATACGCAGTATTTT. Translation: CSVEDPGGPGFTDTQYF. The V gene is TRBV29-1, the J gene TRBJ2-3, with D tentatively TRBD1 (6 bases). The V gene lost 0 bases and the J gene lost 3 bases, with 19 bases spanning the gap. The germline V gene encodes CDR1 SQVTM and CDR2 ANQGSEA. The CDR3 is made up of 17 amino acids.

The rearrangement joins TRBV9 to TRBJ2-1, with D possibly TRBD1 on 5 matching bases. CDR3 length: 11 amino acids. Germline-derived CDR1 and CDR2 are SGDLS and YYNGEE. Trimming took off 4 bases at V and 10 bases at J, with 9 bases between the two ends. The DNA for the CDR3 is TGTGCCAGCAGCTTACAGGAAGAGCAGTTCTTC. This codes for CASSLQEEQFF.

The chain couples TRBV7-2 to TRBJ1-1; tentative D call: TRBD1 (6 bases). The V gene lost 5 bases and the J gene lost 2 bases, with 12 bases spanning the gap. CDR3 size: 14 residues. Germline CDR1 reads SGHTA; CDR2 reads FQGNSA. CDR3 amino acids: CASSPRTANTEAFF. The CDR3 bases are TGTGCCAGCAGCCCACGGACAGCTAACACTGAAGCTTTCTTT.

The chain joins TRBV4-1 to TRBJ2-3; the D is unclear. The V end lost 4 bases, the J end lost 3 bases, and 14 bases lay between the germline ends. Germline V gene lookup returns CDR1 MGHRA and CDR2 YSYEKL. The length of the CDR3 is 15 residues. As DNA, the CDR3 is TGCGCCAGCAGCCCCTCGGGTGGAGTGACAGATACGCAGTATTTT. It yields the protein CASSPSGGVTDTQYF.